This T cell receptor beta chain was captured in a study of tumor-infiltrating lymphocytes in primary liver carcinoma. The overall study: Tumors were stage T1-T3 N0M0, about 4 to 11 cm across. Whole-study findings and limits: Blood's top-250-clone fraction was significantly lower than that of tumors (p = 0.039).

With regard to this clonotype: Antigen: not known. Germline and junction disagree at one end, which may indicate a read error.

Constant-region priming of around 530 ng total RNA yielded TCR beta cDNA. A slightly modified ARM-PCR protocol with three nested multiplex PCR rounds produced these TCR beta libraries. Two initial PCR rounds of about 11 cycles each paired TRBV1-TRBV30 forward primers with a C-beta reverse primer. TCRdb reanalysed the multiplex PCR reads using MiXCR and keeps one entry per CDR3 protein. Found here are tens of thousands of distinct CDR3 sequences, approximately 77% of them singletons; the top ten hold just under 20%. Germline values: CDR1 SQVTM, CDR2 ANQGSEA. The CDR3 loop spans 12 amino acids. Joint extraction of RNA and DNA used roughly 19-33 mg of bulk tissue that was unsorted.

V usage is TRBV29-1 and J usage is TRBJ2-1; no reliable D call. This clonotype was obtained from a middle-aged man with primary liver carcinoma and hepatitis B virus infection. Source material: liver tumor tissue from sampling region 1. Indicated subset: tumor region T1, superior pole. In nucleotides, the CDR3 is TGCAGCGTTGACGAGGTGTACAATGAGCAGTTTTTC. It codes for CSVDEVYNEQFF.